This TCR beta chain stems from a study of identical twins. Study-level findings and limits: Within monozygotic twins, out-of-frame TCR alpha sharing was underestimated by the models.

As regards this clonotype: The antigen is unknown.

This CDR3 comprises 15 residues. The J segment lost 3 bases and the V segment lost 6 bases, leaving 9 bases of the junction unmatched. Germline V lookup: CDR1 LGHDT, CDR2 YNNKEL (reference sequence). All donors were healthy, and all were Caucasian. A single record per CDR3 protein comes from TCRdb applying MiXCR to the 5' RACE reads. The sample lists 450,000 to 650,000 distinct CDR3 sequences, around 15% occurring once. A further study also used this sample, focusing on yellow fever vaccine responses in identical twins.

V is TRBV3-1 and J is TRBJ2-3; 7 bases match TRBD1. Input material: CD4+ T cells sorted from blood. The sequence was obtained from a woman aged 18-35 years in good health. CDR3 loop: CASRHQQGITDTQYF. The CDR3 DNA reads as TGTGCCAGCAGGCATCAACAGGGGATAACAGATACGCAGTATTTT.